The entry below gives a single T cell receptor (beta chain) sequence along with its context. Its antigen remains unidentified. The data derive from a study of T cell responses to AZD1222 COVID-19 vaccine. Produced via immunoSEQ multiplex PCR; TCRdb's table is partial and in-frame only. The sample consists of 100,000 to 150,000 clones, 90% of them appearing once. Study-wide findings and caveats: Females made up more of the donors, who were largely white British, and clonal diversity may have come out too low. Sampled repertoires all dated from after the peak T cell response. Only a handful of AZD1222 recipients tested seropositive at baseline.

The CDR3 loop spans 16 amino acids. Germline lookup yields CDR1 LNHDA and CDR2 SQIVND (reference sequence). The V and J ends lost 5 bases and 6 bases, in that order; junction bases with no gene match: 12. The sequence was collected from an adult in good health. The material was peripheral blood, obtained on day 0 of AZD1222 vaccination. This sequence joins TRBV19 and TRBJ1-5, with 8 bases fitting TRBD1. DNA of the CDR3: TGTGCCAGTAGTGGAGAATCACAGGGGGGGTTTCAGCCCCAGCATTTT. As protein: CASSGESQGGFQPQHF.